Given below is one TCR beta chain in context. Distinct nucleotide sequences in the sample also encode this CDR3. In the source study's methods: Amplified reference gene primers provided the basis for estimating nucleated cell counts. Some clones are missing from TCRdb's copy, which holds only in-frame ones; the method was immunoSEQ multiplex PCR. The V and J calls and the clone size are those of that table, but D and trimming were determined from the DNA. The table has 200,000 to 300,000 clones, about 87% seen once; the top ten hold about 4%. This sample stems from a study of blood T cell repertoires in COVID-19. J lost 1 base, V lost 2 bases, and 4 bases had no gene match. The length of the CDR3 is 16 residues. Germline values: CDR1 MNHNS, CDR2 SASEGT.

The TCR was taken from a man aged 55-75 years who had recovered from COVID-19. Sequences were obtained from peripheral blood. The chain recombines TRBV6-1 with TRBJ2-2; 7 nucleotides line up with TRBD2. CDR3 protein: CASSERAGVNTGELFF. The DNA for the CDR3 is TGTGCCAGCAGTGAACGCGCGGGGGTGAACACCGGGGAGCTGTTTTTT.